The text below deals with one TCR beta chain. The record originates from a study of blood T cell repertoires in COVID-19. Study at large: COVID-19 samples, acute and convalescent, were from the United States, Italy and Spain. The analysed material was cDNA or gDNA that came from T cells, B-cell-depleted T cells, or PBMCs.

This CDR3 spans 15 amino acids. With 4 bases clipped from V and 5 bases from J, the junction kept 4 bases outside the gene matches. The germline CDR1 and CDR2 sequences are SGHNT and YYREEE (reference sequence). Original processing methods: By means of reference gene primer amplification, nucleated cell counts were estimated. Only in-frame clones appear in the TCRdb table, and some are missing; sequencing was by immunoSEQ multiplex PCR. The V and J calls and clone size are taken from that table; D and trimming were inferred from the DNA. The top ten clones hold approximately 1.9% of a sample with some 69,000 clones, 65% to 85% of them seen once.

The sample consisted of peripheral blood. V usage is TRBV5-4 and J usage is TRBJ2-5; 14 positions match TRBD2. The clonotype originates from a woman aged 60 to 75 with acute or convalescent COVID-19. The CDR3 sequence is CASSPGLAGGETQYF. The DNA for the CDR3 is TGTGCCAGCAGCCCCGGACTAGCGGGGGGTGAGACCCAGTACTTC.